These T cell receptor beta chains were read from a single sample in a study of breast tumors, draining lymph nodes, adjacent tissues. TCRdb redid the calling of the multiplex PCR reads with MiXCR, one entry per CDR3 protein. This sample has about 8,300 distinct CDR3 sequences, with about two fifths found just once. Sequences were obtained from tumor-adjacent breast tissue. All receptors derive from a female donor with breast cancer. Some clones in this sample may be carry-over from other donors' samples. CDR3s include the opening cysteine and the closing phenylalanine or tryptophan. Fields, in order: D gene, J gene, clone size, V gene, CDR3 DNA, CDR3 protein. A D gene is named only where the DNA matches it firmly. Only some rows state a clone size, as once, few, many or a class for expanded clones.

NA,TRBJ2-1,NA,TRBV6-1,TGTGCCAGCAGTGAAGACCCCGTCTCCTACAATGAGCAGTTCTTC,CASSEDPVSYNEQFF
NA,TRBJ1-2,medium-sized,TRBV20-1,TGCAGTGCTAACCTGGGACGGTCTGGCGTCTATGGCTACACCTTC,CSANLGRSGVYGYTF
TRBD1,TRBJ1-2,medium-sized,TRBV5-6,TGTGCCAGCAGCCCGGGACAGAGAGCAAACTATGGCTACACCTTC,CASSPGQRANYGYTF
NA,TRBJ2-7,NA,TRBV12-3/TRBV12-4,TGTGCCAGCAGCCGGGCGTCCTACGAGCAGTACTTC,CASSRASYEQYF
NA,TRBJ2-2,medium-sized,TRBV12-3/TRBV12-4,TGTGCCAGCAGTTTCGGGCGGGCGGTCACCGGGGAGCTGTTTTTT,CASSFGRAVTGELFF
TRBD2,TRBJ2-7,NA,TRBV6-6,TGTGCCAGCAGTTACTCGACTGCGGGAGTAGCCGAGCAGTACTTC,CASSYSTAGVAEQYF
NA,TRBJ2-7,NA,TRBV4-2,TGTGCCAGCAGCCAAGAAGACGGAGCCGCGAACGAGCAGTACTTC,CASSQEDGAANEQYF
TRBD2,TRBJ2-7,medium-sized,TRBV6-5,TGTGCCAGCAGTTACTCAGGAGCGGGAGGTACCCCTACGGACGAGCAGTACTTC,CASSYSGAGGTPTDEQYF
NA,TRBJ1-2,medium-sized,TRBV20-1,TGCAGTGCTAGAGATCTAGGACAGTCTAGCCTGACGCCTTATGGCTACACCTTC,CSARDLGQSSLTPYGYTF
TRBD2,TRBJ2-3,many,TRBV20-1,TGCAGTGCTAGCTCTAACGGGGGGTGGGATACGCAGTATTTT,CSASSNGGWDTQYF
NA,TRBJ2-5,many,TRBV6-2/TRBV6-3,TGTGCCAGCAGTTACAGTGGGGGGTCAGGCAGTCGTGAGACCCAGTACTTC,CASSYSGGSGSRETQYF
NA,TRBJ2-3,NA,TRBV29-1,TGCAGCGTCCTCACCTCGGGGGTTGGGACAGATACGCAGTATTTT,CSVLTSGVGTDTQYF
NA,TRBJ1-2,NA,TRBV6-5,TGTGCCAGCAGTTCGTCGACAGGAGGCTATGGCTACACCTTC,CASSSSTGGYGYTF
NA,TRBJ2-7,large,TRBV6-1,TGTGCCAGCAGTAAGACTCTCGGGGCCGGCGAGCAGTACTTC,CASSKTLGAGEQYF
TRBD1,TRBJ2-7,NA,TRBV4-1,TGCGCCAGCAGCCAGGAAAAGAAGGGACAGGGGGGACAAGAGCAGTACTTC,CASSQEKKGQGGQEQYF
NA,TRBJ1-3,many,TRBV11-2,TGTGCCAGCAGCTCGACGGGGTCTGGAAACACCATATATTTT,CASSSTGSGNTIYF
NA,TRBJ1-3,large,TRBV2,TGTGCCAGCAGTGTTCGTACACAATTATCGGGAAACACCATATATTTT,CASSVRTQLSGNTIYF
NA,TRBJ2-7,many,TRBV3-1,TGTGCCAGCAGCCAAGATGAGGGTACCTACGAGCAGTACTTC,CASSQDEGTYEQYF
NA,TRBJ1-1,NA,TRBV11-1,TGTGCCAGCAGCTTAGGAGAGGTCACTGAAGCTTTCTTT,CASSLGEVTEAFF
TRBD1,TRBJ2-5,many,TRBV18,TGTGCCAGCTCACCCGGGACAGACCAAGAGACCCAGTACTTC,CASSPGTDQETQYF
NA,TRBJ1-2,medium-sized,TRBV5-1,TGCGCCAGCAGCCCCCGCGGGACTGCCGATGGCTACACCTTC,CASSPRGTADGYTF
TRBD1,TRBJ1-2,many,TRBV19,TGTGCCAGTAGCCTCGGGACAGGGGATGGCTACACCTTC,CASSLGTGDGYTF
TRBD2,TRBJ2-3,once,TRBV5-1,TGCGCCAGCAGCTTGGCCACTAGCGGGAGCACAGATACGCAGTATTTT,CASSLATSGSTDTQYF
TRBD2,TRBJ2-3,many,TRBV28,TGTGCCAGCACTGTAGCGGGACTCACAGATACGCAGTATTTT,CASTVAGLTDTQYF
TRBD1,TRBJ2-1,NA,TRBV6-1,TGTGCCAGCAAATCGACAGGGGGGAATGAGCAGTTCTTC,CASKSTGGNEQFF
NA,TRBJ2-2,many,TRBV4-1,TGCGCCAGCAGCCAAGATCGGCGAGGTCACGGGGAGCTGTTTTTT,CASSQDRRGHGELFF
NA,TRBJ2-7,medium-sized,TRBV7-9,TGTGCCAGCAGCTTAGGCAGGGGCCATTCCTACGAGCAGTACTTC,CASSLGRGHSYEQYF
NA,TRBJ2-5,NA,TRBV10-3,TGTGCCATCAGTGAGGGTGGGGAAAGTGGAGAGACCCAGTACTTC,CAISEGGESGETQYF
NA,TRBJ2-2,NA,TRBV10-3,TGTGCCACCAACAGACAGGCCAACACCGGGGAGCTGTTTTTT,CATNRQANTGELFF
TRBD1,TRBJ2-7,medium-sized,TRBV10-3,TGTGCCATCAATCCGGGACAGGGGCACGAGCAGTACTTC,CAINPGQGHEQYF
TRBD1,TRBJ1-6,NA,TRBV10-3,TGTGCCATCACCCCGGACAGGGCTGGGGCACCCCTCCACTTT,CAITPDRAGAPLHF
TRBD2,TRBJ2-7,NA,TRBV5-1,TGCGCCAGCAGGTTAGACCTAGCGGGGATTTCCTACGAGCAGTACTTC,CASRLDLAGISYEQYF
TRBD2,TRBJ2-3,medium-sized,TRBV10-3,TGTGCCATCAGTGACGGACTAGCGGGGGGGGGAGATACGCAGTATTTT,CAISDGLAGGGDTQYF
NA,TRBJ2-1,NA,TRBV7-3,TGTGCCAGCAGCACGCAAGGACAGAGTGAGCAGTTCTTC,CASSTQGQSEQFF
NA,TRBJ2-7,NA,TRBV24-1,TGTGCCATTCGACTAGAGGGATACGAGCAGTACTTC,CAIRLEGYEQYF
TRBD2,TRBJ2-7,NA,TRBV12-3/TRBV12-4,TGTGCCAGCAGTTCCTTGGGAGGGGATCGAGAGCAGTACTTC,CASSSLGGDREQYF
NA,TRBJ2-1,NA,TRBV15,TGTGCCACCTGGGGAGAGGGCAACAATGAGCAGTTCTTC,CATWGEGNNEQFF
TRBD1,TRBJ2-7,medium-sized,TRBV24-1,TGTGCCACCAGTGATTTGAGGACAGGGCCCGAGCAGTACTTC,CATSDLRTGPEQYF
TRBD1,TRBJ2-7,many,TRBV27,TGTGCCAGCGCAGACAGGGGGGCGGGCTACGAGCAGTACTTC,CASADRGAGYEQYF
NA,TRBJ1-5,many,TRBV30,TGTGCCTGGAGTGGGGGCATGGGCAATCAGCCCCAGCATTTT,CAWSGGMGNQPQHF
TRBD2,TRBJ2-1,NA,TRBV29-1,TGCAGCGGCCAGGGCGGGGGGAGGTATGAGCAGTTCTTC,CSGQGGGRYEQFF
TRBD1,TRBJ2-3,many,TRBV5-8,TGTGCCAGCAGCTTGCGAGGACAGGGGGCAAGTACGCAGTATTTT,CASSLRGQGASTQYF
TRBD2,TRBJ2-5,medium-sized,TRBV2,TGTGCCAGCAGTGGAGGGACTAGCGGGAGTTTTCAAGAGACCCAGTACTTC,CASSGGTSGSFQETQYF
TRBD2,TRBJ2-1,NA,TRBV19,TGTGCCAGTAGTCCCGGGACTAGCATCTACAATGAGCAGTTCTTC,CASSPGTSIYNEQFF
TRBD1,TRBJ1-1,few,TRBV9,TGTGCCAGCAGCTCAATCACGGGACAGAAGGTAACTGAAGCTTTCTTT,CASSSITGQKVTEAFF
TRBD1,TRBJ1-5,many,TRBV27,TGTGCCAGCAGTTTCCGGGCCTTCGGGACAGGGGGTCTACAGCCCCAGCATTTT,CASSFRAFGTGGLQPQHF
NA,TRBJ1-4,many,TRBV6-2/TRBV6-3,TGTGCCAGTAAGACAGGCGCCGGCGGGAAACTGTTTTTT,CASKTGAGGKLFF
TRBD2,TRBJ2-7,medium-sized,TRBV10-2,TGCGCCAGCAGAGCCGGACTAGCGTCGGCCGAGCAGTACTTC,CASRAGLASAEQYF
NA,TRBJ2-7,NA,TRBV28,TGTGCCAGCAGTTTTGCCGTCCGGGGCATCTACGAGCAGTACTTC,CASSFAVRGIYEQYF